Below are 29 T cell receptor beta chains sequenced from a single sample in a study of beta chain features in type 1 diabetes. General study points: In all four CD4+ subsets, TCRB CDR3 length was significantly, moderately reduced in type 1 diabetes.

The authors reverse transcribed all of the isolated RNA, so sequencing captured expressed TCRB transcripts. This table comes from immunoSEQ multiplex PCR, and its TCRdb copy is limited to in-frame clones, with some not included. The sample consists of some 330,000 clones, approximately 12% of them appearing once. Their specific antigens are unknown. Source material: naive CD4+ T cells from blood. The receptors here all came from a young woman with type 1 diabetes.

This clone turned up a few times. V gene TRBV5-1 combines with J gene TRBJ2-7, with a weak D call TRBD2 (5 bases). V was clipped by 5 bases and J by 7 bases, with 13 bases between them. Germline CDR1 is SGHRS and CDR2 is YFSETQ. CDR3 length: 12 amino acids. CDR3 nucleotide sequence: TGCGCCAGCAGGATCGGGGAATCTGAGCAGTACTTC. As protein: CASRIGESEQYF. The variable domain in full, with the rest retrieved from reference TRBV5-1 and TRBJ2-7, is KAGVTQTPRYLIKTRGQQVTLSCSPISGHRSVSWYQQTPGQGLQFLFEYFSETQRNKGNFPGRFSGRQFSNSRSEMNVSTLELGDSALYLCASRIGESEQYFGPGTRLTVT.

The chain is built from TRBV5-1 and TRBJ2-7, with D possibly TRBD2 on 5 matching bases. CDR3 length equals 14 residues. V lost 0 bases and J lost 2, with 9 bases in between. In germline, CDR1 is SGHRS, CDR2 YFSETQ. Here the CDR3 reads CASSLGRVAYEQYF. Here the CDR3 DNA reads TGCGCCAGCAGCTTGGGGCGGGTGGCCTACGAGCAGTACTTC.

V usage is TRBV13 and J usage is TRBJ2-7, with 8 bases fitting TRBD1. The CDR3 loop spans 15 amino acids. Germline-derived CDR1 and CDR2 are PRHDT and FYEKMQ (reference sequence). J lost 0 bases, V lost 4 bases, and 5 bases had no gene match. In DNA, the CDR3 is TGTGCCAGCAGCTCTTGGGACAGGCTCTCCTACGAGCAGTACTTC. This encodes CASSSWDRLSYEQYF.

This clone showed up just a few times. This chain connects TRBV6-6 to TRBJ2-5; 8 bases line up with TRBD1. The CDR3 loop spans 14 amino acids. Losses at the gene ends were 5 bases for V and 1 base for J; bases not matched to a gene: 3. Per the germline V gene, CDR1 is MNHNY and CDR2 is SVGAGI (reference sequence). CDR3 DNA sequence: TGTGCCAGCAGTACCGGGACAGGCCAAGAGACCCAGTACTTC. This gives the protein CASSTGTGQETQYF.

This rearrangement joins TRBV7-3 to TRBJ1-1, with 8 bases matching TRBD1. CDR3 length equals 14 residues. CDR1 is SGHTA and CDR2 is FQGTGA in the germline V gene. Losses at the gene ends were 6 bases for V and 0 bases for J; bases not matched to a gene: 3. The CDR3 sequence: CASSPGQVNTEAFF. The CDR3 DNA reads as TGTGCCAGCAGTCCGGGACAGGTGAACACTGAAGCTTTCTTT.

This clone has more than one count but fewer than ten. This chain joins TRBV7-8 and TRBJ2-5, with 9 bases identical to TRBD2. The CDR3 extends over 14 amino acids. The trim removed 8 bases at V and 5 bases at J, leaving 9 bases unmatched. Germline V gene sequence: CDR1 SGHVS, CDR2 FQNEAQ. The CDR3 DNA sequence: TGTGCCAGCTTCGCGGGAGGGCAGTACGAGACCCAGTACTTC. Residues: CASFAGGQYETQYF.

The chain couples TRBV5-6 to TRBJ2-3, with D maybe TRBD2 (6 bases). The CDR3 covers 15 residues. V lost 4 bases and J lost 4, with 16 bases in between. From germline, CDR1 is SGHDT and CDR2 YYEEEE. In DNA, the CDR3 is TGTGCCAGCAGCCCGACCGGGGGTATTTCAGATACGCAGTATTTT. It is translated as CASSPTGGISDTQYF.

The chain combines TRBV10-3 with TRBJ2-2; D possibly corresponds to TRBD1 (5 bases). From germline, CDR1 is ENHRY and CDR2 SYGVKD. V was shortened by 4 bases and J by 4 bases, with 13 bases between the two germline ends. This CDR3 spans 15 amino acids. As DNA, the CDR3 is TGTGCCATCAGTGGCAGGGCAGGGTTCACCGGGGAGCTGTTTTTT. It encodes CAISGRAGFTGELFF.

The chain has TRBV7-9 and TRBJ2-2; D is unresolved. The CDR3 loop spans 14 amino acids. Deletions cut 0 bases from V and 4 bases from J, with 6 bases between. Germline lookup yields CDR1 SEHNR and CDR2 FQNEAQ (reference sequence). CDR3 nucleotides: TGTGCCAGCAGCTTAGCGAGTAGCACCGGGGAGCTGTTTTTT. Amino acid sequence: CASSLASSTGELFF.

This clone was recorded a few times. The rearrangement uses TRBV15 and TRBJ2-3, with 10 nucleotides matching TRBD2. Trimming at V came to 5 bases and at J to 1 base, leaving 3 bases not matched to a gene. The CDR3 is 15 amino acids. Germline assignment: CDR1 LNHNV and CDR2 YYDKDF (reference sequence). CDR3 bases: TGTGCCACCAGCGCCAGCGGGGGGGGCACAGATACGCAGTATTTT. Its translation is CATSASGGGTDTQYF.

This clone was recorded a few times. In nucleotides, the CDR3 is TGTGCCAGCACCCCGGGACAGATAAACTATGGCTACACCTTC. It specifies CASTPGQINYGYTF. The chain has TRBV6-5 and TRBJ1-2; 7 nucleotides align to TRBD1. Germline trimming cut 7 bases from V and 2 bases from J; bases unmatched to any gene: 7. The germline V gene encodes CDR1 MNHEY and CDR2 SVGAGI. The CDR3 extends over 14 amino acids.

The rearrangement links TRBV6-5 to TRBJ2-3; D possibly corresponds to TRBD2 (6 bases). This CDR3 has 14 amino acids. The V gene lost 6 bases and the J gene lost 2 bases, with 12 bases spanning the gap. CDR1 and CDR2 from the germline V gene are MNHEY and SVGAGI. CDR3 coding DNA: TGTGCCAGCAGCACTAGCTGGGCCACAGATACGCAGTATTTT. It is translated as CASSTSWATDTQYF.

This clone was recorded a few times. J is TRBJ2-7 and V is TRBV7-2; 14 nucleotides line up with TRBD2. The CDR3 loop spans 17 amino acids. From germline, CDR1 is SGHTA and CDR2 FQGNSA. Trimming removed 5 bases from V and 4 bases from J; junction bases left unmatched: 10. The DNA for the CDR3 is TGTGCCAGCAGCAAGACTGGGACTAGCGGGAGTCAGTACGAGCAGTACTTC. This translates into CASSKTGTSGSQYEQYF.

The chain combines TRBV25-1 with TRBJ1-6; D is unresolved. Germline CDR1 reads MGHDK; CDR2 reads SYGVNS. V lost 2 bases and J lost 6, with 8 bases in between. The CDR3 has 14 amino acids. The CDR3 bases are TGTGCCAGCAGTGAAAAGGAGCGTAATTCACCCCTCCACTTT. Translation gives CASSEKERNSPLHF.

This clone was seen only a few times. The chain couples TRBV25-1 to TRBJ2-3, with D possibly being TRBD1 (5 bases). Germline V gives CDR1 MGHDK, CDR2 SYGVNS. The ends were cut back, 2 bases at V and 4 bases at J, with 16 bases in the middle. The CDR3 extends over 16 amino acids. CDR3 bases: TGTGCCAGCAGTGAAACCCAGGGTCCTCTCCCAGATACGCAGTATTTT. Translated: CASSETQGPLPDTQYF.

In this sample, this clone turned up a few times. The chain is built from TRBV12-5 and TRBJ2-1; TRBD2 matches 7 bases. V gave up 6 bases and J gave up 7 bases; unmatched junction bases: 6. Germline V gene sequence: CDR1 LGHNT, CDR2 FRNRAP. The CDR3 has 13 amino acids. In DNA form, the CDR3 reads TGTGCTAGTGGCAGACTAGCTAGGAATGAGCAGTTCTTC. It translates to CASGRLARNEQFF.

Only a few counts were recorded for this clone. The chain links TRBV28 to TRBJ2-5, with D perhaps matching TRBD2 (6 bases). The length of the CDR3 is 12 residues. V was shortened by 10 bases and J by 2 bases, with 11 bases between the two germline ends. Germline assignment: CDR1 MDHEN and CDR2 SYDVKM. Written as DNA, the CDR3 is TGTGCCATCGAGCGGGCACAAGAGACCCAGTACTTC. Residues: CAIERAQETQYF.

This clone appeared a few times. CDR3 DNA sequence: TGTGCCAGCAGCCAAGATGGTGATACAGGGGACGAGCAGTACTTC. Protein product: CASSQDGDTGDEQYF. The chain uses TRBV14 and TRBJ2-7, with 7 positions matching TRBD1. The V gene end was trimmed by 0 bases and the J gene end by 5 bases; junction bases not matched to a gene: 7. This CDR3 has 15 residues. CDR1 and CDR2 (germline): SGHDN, FVKESK.

The chain combines TRBV5-4 with TRBJ2-2, with 9 positions matching TRBD1. Germline trimming cut 3 bases from V and 2 bases from J; bases unmatched to any gene: 2. Per the germline V gene, CDR1 is SGHNT and CDR2 is YYREEE (reference sequence). The CDR3 is 15 amino acids. CDR3 DNA: TGTGCCAGCAGCTGGGGACAGGGCAACACCGGGGAGCTGTTTTTT. Amino acids: CASSWGQGNTGELFF.

This clone was seen a handful of times. The rearrangement links TRBV14 to TRBJ2-3; 11 bases map to TRBD2. This CDR3 has 17 amino acids. CDR1 and CDR2 from the germline V gene are SGHDN and FVKESK. J was trimmed by 0 bases and V by 4 bases; bases with no gene match: 6. The CDR3 bases are TGTGCCAGCAGCCCTCCTGGACTAGCGGGCAGCACAGATACGCAGTATTTT. Amino acid sequence: CASSPPGLAGSTDTQYF.

V usage is TRBV28 and J usage is TRBJ2-4; the D gene is possibly TRBD2 (6 bases). The CDR3 is made up of 15 amino acids. The germline V and J ends were trimmed by 5 bases and 0 bases, with 11 bases remaining between them. Germline CDR1 reads MDHEN; CDR2 reads SYDVKM. CDR3 coding DNA: TGTGCCAGCAGTCAGGACTACTTAGCCAAAAACATTCAGTACTTC. As protein: CASSQDYLAKNIQYF.

This clone was seen a handful of times. The gene calls are TRBV7-6 and TRBJ2-1; TRBD1 matches 9 bases. CDR3 length: 15 amino acids. The germline V gene encodes CDR1 SGHVS and CDR2 FNYEAQ. Unmatched junction bases numbered 5, after V lost 1 base and J lost 7 bases. CDR3 region: CASSLVGQGSNEQFF. The CDR3 region has the DNA TGTGCCAGCAGCTTAGTCGGACAGGGGTCGAATGAGCAGTTCTTC.

This clone was seen once. The chain links TRBV7-2 to TRBJ1-2; D perhaps matches TRBD1 (6 bases). V was clipped by 3 bases and J by 5 bases, with 16 bases between them. Germline V gives CDR1 SGHTA, CDR2 FQGNSA. The CDR3 is 15 residues long. The CDR3 region is CASSFGDILGYGYTF. CDR3 bases: TGTGCCAGCAGCTTTGGGGACATCCTTGGGTATGGCTACACCTTC.

This clone came up a few times. Within the sample, other DNA sequences also encode this same CDR3. J is TRBJ1-2 and V is TRBV18, with D perhaps TRBD1 (5 bases). Germline V gene data show CDR1 as KGHSH and CDR2 as LQKENI. The CDR3 runs 13 residues. Trimming took off 3 bases at V and 3 bases at J, with 8 bases between the two ends. CDR3 nucleotides: TGTGCCAGCTCACCCGACAGAGACTATGGCTACACCTTC. Protein product: CASSPDRDYGYTF.

This clone was recorded a few times. The chain recombines TRBV4-2 with TRBJ2-1, with D perhaps matching TRBD2 (7 bases). Germline CDR1 and CDR2: LGHNA and YNFKEQ. V was shortened by 0 bases and J by 4 bases, with 13 bases between the two germline ends. This CDR3 has 16 residues. DNA for the CDR3: TGTGCCAGCAGCCAAGAGGGGCGGGGGCCATACAATGAGCAGTTCTTC. It yields the protein CASSQEGRGPYNEQFF.

The rearrangement uses TRBV23-1 and TRBJ1-5; D possibly corresponds to TRBD1 (6 bases). TRBV23-1 belongs to the ORF category, with a function that is uncertain. The V end was cut by 0 bases, the J end by 6 bases, with 27 bases between. The CDR3 consists of 20 residues. The CDR3 here is CASSQSPLSGRMARGQPQHF. The CDR3 DNA reads as TGCGCCAGCAGTCAATCGCCGTTATCTGGGCGAATGGCCAGGGGTCAGCCCCAGCATTTT.

The J gene is TRBJ2-7, the V gene TRBV10-3; tentative D call: TRBD1 (6 bases). This CDR3 comprises 14 residues. V lost 5 bases and J lost 6, with 17 bases in between. Germline CDR1 is ENHRY and CDR2 is SYGVKD. CDR3 sequence reads: CAISFQDRFSEQYF. CDR3 bases: TGTGCCATCAGTTTCCAAGACAGGTTTTCCGAGCAGTACTTC.

The chain uses TRBV28 and TRBJ2-1; D may be TRBD2 (7 bases). Per germline, CDR1 MDHEN and CDR2 SYDVKM. Trimming removed 5 bases at V and 8 bases at J, with 13 bases between. The CDR3 length is 13 residues. The CDR3: CASSGGARDEQFF. CDR3 sequence (DNA): TGTGCCAGCAGTGGGGGGGCTCGGGATGAGCAGTTCTTC. Together with reference TRBV28 and TRBJ2-1, the CDR3 gives the full variable domain: DVKVTQSSRYLVKRTGEKVFLECVQDMDHENMFWYRQDPGLGLRLIYFSYDVKMKEKGDIPEGYSVSREKKERFSLILESASTNQTSMYLCASSGGARDEQFFGPGTRLTVL.

The J gene is TRBJ2-5, the V gene TRBV7-7, with D possibly being TRBD1 (5 bases). Germline values: CDR1 SSHAT, CDR2 FNYEAQ (reference sequence). The CDR3 runs to 16 residues. Between the trimmed V and J ends, which lost 2 bases and 4 bases, there was a span of 17 bases. The CDR3 DNA is TGTGCCAGCAGCTTACTAGTCAGGGATAAAGGAGAGACCCAGTACTTC. Translating gives CASSLLVRDKGETQYF.